This entry features one TCR beta chain sequence. It has no known antigen specificity. The record has no base qualities; no much larger clone is one base away. The cohort comprised some 680 healthy bone marrow donors. Cohort members were all nominally healthy when sampled, although unrecorded immune exposures were likely present. The donor was CMV seropositive and belonged to the group of 250 to 300 seropositive cohort members. A peripheral blood sample was provided by each donor, and peripheral blood mononuclear cells were used for TCR beta sequencing. Genomic DNA extraction from the blood cell samples was performed with the Qiagen DNeasy Blood Extraction Kit. Libraries were made using the immunoSEQ multiplex PCR assay. The multiplex PCR relied on a mix of 60 forward primers for TCR Vbeta segments and 13 reverse primers for TCR Jbeta segments. The CDR3 region of rearranged TCR beta genes was amplified from genomic DNA with a multiplex PCR assay. The amplified TCR beta libraries were sequenced on the Illumina HiSeq System as 87-base-pair reads. In the original analysis: A later analysis counted about 76 million unique TCR beta chains across the roughly 700 repertoires, and roughly 9.9 million of these chains were shared by at least two donors. A nearest-neighbor algorithm error-corrected the raw reads and collapsed the reads into unique sequences, merging closely related sequences to remove PCR and sequencing errors. Alignment of CDR3 sequences to IMGT reference sequences was used to assign V, D and J gene segments. Each retained sequence needed at least a six-nucleotide match to both a V gene segment and a J gene segment. Rearrangements were classified as productive when the CDR3 lacked stop codons and remained in frame with V and J, and all other rearrangements were classified as non-productive. CDR3 was defined according to IMGT convention as the region running from the second conserved V-encoded cysteine to the conserved J-encoded phenylalanine. The earlier analysis of 587 of the donors excluded sequences that lacked an unambiguous match to a single V gene segment. An earlier analysis of a few hundred of the donors called V segments functional above 56.7% productive rearrangements and segregating when the between-donor standard deviation exceeded 5%. To diagnose cytomegalovirus status from the catalog of TCR beta chain sequences, a statistical classification framework was built. In a later analysis, TCR nucleotide sequences were compared against IMGT/GENE-DB human TR gene sequences so that V and J genes could be assigned. In a later analysis, CDR3 sequences and most-parsimonious VDJ recombination scenarios were assigned using the TCRdist pipeline. In a later analysis, every TCR beta chain was defined by the combination of its CDR3 amino acid sequence and its V-gene family, and reads without a unique V-gene family were dropped. A later analysis removed 550 to 700 highly shared, low-generation-probability nucleotide sequences to deal with suspected cross-contamination and a sequencing artifact. In a later analysis, a clonal expansion index for each public chain was calculated from normalized within-repertoire ranks of inferred template counts. In a later analysis, generation probabilities were computed with a VDJ recombination model fitted to out-of-frame rearrangements, and the resulting probabilities were checked against IGoR. Hypergeometric tests were used in a later analysis to score TCR-TCR, TCR-HLA and TCR-CMV co-occurrence, with a repertoire-size bias correction applied to the TCR pairs. False discovery rates were estimated in a later analysis by permuting HLA or CMV assignments 20 times. In a later analysis, co-occurring TCRs were grouped with DBSCAN, and TCRdist sequence similarity was added when clustering was performed within HLA-allele-positive subsets. Repertoires with fewer than 30,000 or more than 120,000 public chains were left out of co-occurrence clustering, as were about 5 repertoires with anomalous nucleotide sharing. Imported from immuneACCESS, the table was reduced by TCRdb to in-frame sequences with V and J called. These copies leave out some clones; in studies compared against another copy, an unresolved V gene accounts for under half, and the cause of the remainder is not known. The V and J calls and clone size were taken over from that table, and D and trimming were inferred from the DNA. Counted in this sample were almost 200,000 clones; around 79% of them appeared once. Around 0.38% of the sample goes to the ten largest clones.

This entry belongs to a study of cytomegalovirus exposure and HLA in healthy donors (dated by TCRdb to about 2017). Looking at the study overall: An earlier analysis of 550 to 700 of the donors reported 250 to 300 Gb of sequence data and more than 90 million unique TCR beta sequences from 150 million to 200 million T cells. Typing coverage differed by locus: A, B, C, DRB1 and DQB1 were typed in about 629-640 donors, DQA1 in about 550, DPA1 in around 610, and DPB1 in roughly 450. The study aimed to test whether cataloging public T cell receptors could reveal signatures of past pathogen exposure. HLA typing covered class I and class II loci at four-digit resolution. The study used immunosequencing to profile the T cell repertoires of around 600 subjects and linked those repertoires to cytomegalovirus serostatus. Approximately 310 gigabases of sequencing data and roughly 90 million unique TCR sequences were included in an early release covering several hundred HLA-typed donors. Rather than drawing on any new phenotypic data, the later analysis identified candidate immune exposures from TCR beta sequences and the way those sequences occurred across donors. Donor age, sex, ethnicity and CMV serostatus were compiled together with the repertoire data. All discovery cohort repertoires had been generated on a single sequencing platform. A separate validation cohort of 100 to 150 different subjects was used in addition to the roughly 720-subject first cohort. On average, 235,054 unique TCR beta nucleotide sequences were sequenced per donor among some 420 genotyped donors of the cohort, with roughly 19% of those sequences being non-productive. A later genetic analysis took genome-wide SNP genotypes for about 60% of the roughly 670 donors and used that subset as a discovery cohort. An earlier analysis of 587 of the donors used high-throughput TCR beta sequencing to judge whether each TCR beta V gene segment behaved as functional or pseudogenic. The genetic ancestry cluster associated with self-reported Caucasian donors included over 65% of the roughly 390 genotyped donors. The study combined high-throughput TCR immunosequencing, statistical association of individual TCRs with disease status, and machine learning to predict cytomegalovirus infection status. In a later analysis, previously published TCR beta repertoires from roughly 710 donors were re-analyzed and high-resolution HLA genotyping was added so that TCR occurrence patterns could be studied. A few DR-DQ haplotypes were treated as single units for association and clustering because of strong linkage in the cohort.

The study at large found these results: The authors suggested that the approach could potentially be extended to other disease states and immunological phenotypes. A later analysis associated 17,000 or so TCR beta sequences with specific HLA alleles at a false discovery rate of 0.05. According to a later analysis, most CMV-associated TCR beta chains appeared to be HLA-restricted, and the HLA associations seemed to be driven largely by CMV exposure. Broadly in line with IMGT annotations, most TCR beta V segments showed up in productive rearrangements about 87% or about 30% of the time in an earlier analysis of 587 of the donors. A few of the identified cytomegalovirus-associated TCR beta chains were confirmed in vitro to be specific for cytomegalovirus antigens. Across donors, most TCR sequences were observed very rarely, whereas some public TCRs were present in many individuals. In a later genetic analysis, a missense DCLRE1C variant was associated with V-gene and J-gene trimming of TCR beta chains, and the association was replicated in an independent cohort. Only TCR beta chains were sequenced in this cohort, and the absence of alpha or paired-chain data limited detectable features. A later analysis found that HLA-associated TCR beta chains were more clonally expanded and had lower generation probabilities than equally common non-associated chains. A later analysis reported that several top co-occurrence clusters appeared linked to parvovirus B19, influenza, CMV and Epstein-Barr virus. In a later analysis, the rate of TCR association differed among HLA loci, with DRB1 alleles having the most associated TCRs and HLA-C alleles having the fewest. A further reported finding was that TCR beta sequences accurately predicted the HLA-A and HLA-B alleles for most subjects in the first cohort. For the cohort, immune exposure information was limited to CMV serostatus. A cluster of highly shared sequence variants was judged likely to represent a technical artifact of the sequencing pipeline. When HLA alleles, especially DR and DQ, strongly co-occurred, attributing TCR associations to individual alleles was difficult. In a later genetic analysis, fewer N-insertions in productive TCRs were reported among donors in an Asian-associated ancestry cluster than the roughly 700-donor mean. The presence/absence analyses assumed that sequencing depth was roughly uniform across donors, and that assumption may not be true. The study gave a list of some 150 TCR beta chains associated with cytomegalovirus. Because counts were too low, roughly 17 rarely observed V segments, including chromosome 9 orphons, were left out of the earlier analysis of 500 to 750 of the donors. Correlated functional status among segregating V segments might reflect linkage disequilibrium, but an unknown experimental factor could not be ruled out. Cytomegalovirus status was reported to be diagnosed by the classifier with high specificity and sensitivity in both the original and validation cohorts. HLA typing was unavailable for some donors at each locus, so association tests used only the typed subset.

The sequence came from a male donor in good health and CMV-seropositive. The sequenced material came from PBMCs.

The nucleotides read TGTGCCAGCAGCTTTTGGGGAGCGGGAGAGATGAACACCGGGGAGCTGTTTTTT. It encodes CASSFWGAGEMNTGELFF. Recombination connected TRBV27 to TRBJ2-2; the central 8 bases match TRBD2. After removal of 6 bases from V and 1 base from J, the junction retains 13 bases not matched to a gene. Looking up the germline V gene (reference sequence) yields CDR1 MNHEY and CDR2 SMNVEV. Inclusive of the bounding cysteine and phenylalanine, the CDR3 is 18 residues long. Only the CDR3 region is kept as DNA, spanning 54 bases read in frame from base 1.